This T cell receptor (beta chain) is drawn from a study of T cells and Merkel cell carcinoma outcomes. Study-wide results and caveats: Repertoire plus T-cell density reportedly predicted Merkel cell carcinoma outcomes.

For this clone: Its cognate antigen is unknown.

This table comes from immunoSEQ multiplex PCR, and its TCRdb copy is limited to in-frame clones, with some not included. The sample yields about 14,000 clones, just under 95% seen once. Germline CDR1 SGHRS, CDR2 YFSETQ. V was clipped by 1 base and J by 5 bases; unmatched bases: 7. The length of the CDR3 is 15 residues. The chain combines TRBV5-1 with TRBJ2-5; 8 bases map to TRBD2. This receptor was obtained from a human donor with Merkel cell carcinoma. The sequenced sample was tumor tissue from Merkel cell carcinoma. Written as DNA, the CDR3 is TGCGCCAGCAGCTTGAACACGGGGGGGTTGGAGACCCAGTACTTC. Encoded protein: CASSLNTGGLETQYF.